This record covers a single TCR beta chain. V lost 7 bases, J lost 1 base, and 25 bases lay in between. The CDR3 contains 18 residues. Germline-derived CDR1 and CDR2 are SGDLS and YYNGEE. This specimen comes from a study of blood T cells in healthy people across ages. A second PCR, run for about 7 to 11 cycles, used a sample-barcoded 5' primer plus a J-beta primer mix. TCRdb ran MiXCR on the 5' RACE reads and lists one entry per CDR3 protein. The sample contains over 1.5 million distinct CDR3 sequences, about 50% of which appear only once. This chain uses TRBV9 with TRBJ2-3; perhaps TRBD2 as D (5 bases). Sequencing was done on a sample of blood. This sequence originates from a woman between 35 and 50 years old in good health. CDR3 nucleotide sequence: TGTGCCAGCTCGGGAACCCCTCGAGGCTTGATGGGCACAGATACGCAGTATTTT. Its protein is CASSGTPRGLMGTDTQYF.